The clone carrying this TCR beta chain has more than one count but fewer than ten. These data are taken from a study of blood T cell repertoires in COVID-19. Participants had their cohort set by participant-reported clinical history. Germline lookup yields CDR1 SGHRS and CDR2 YFSETQ. Trimming took off 4 bases at V and 7 bases at J, with 18 bases between the two ends. The CDR3 consists of 15 residues. Here immunoSEQ multiplex PCR was the method, and the copy in TCRdb shows in-frame clones only, minus some. The table has roughly 220,000 clones, around 86% seen once. Sequencing was done on a sample of PBMCs or T cells enriched from blood (not recorded which). The clonotype originates from a middle-aged woman with acute COVID-19. The chain employs TRBV5-1 and TRBJ2-1, with a tentative D call TRBD2 (6 bases). For the CDR3, the DNA is TGCGCCAGCAGCAGTGGCGGCCGGGAGAATAATGAGCAGTTCTTC. The encoded protein is CASSSGGRENNEQFF.